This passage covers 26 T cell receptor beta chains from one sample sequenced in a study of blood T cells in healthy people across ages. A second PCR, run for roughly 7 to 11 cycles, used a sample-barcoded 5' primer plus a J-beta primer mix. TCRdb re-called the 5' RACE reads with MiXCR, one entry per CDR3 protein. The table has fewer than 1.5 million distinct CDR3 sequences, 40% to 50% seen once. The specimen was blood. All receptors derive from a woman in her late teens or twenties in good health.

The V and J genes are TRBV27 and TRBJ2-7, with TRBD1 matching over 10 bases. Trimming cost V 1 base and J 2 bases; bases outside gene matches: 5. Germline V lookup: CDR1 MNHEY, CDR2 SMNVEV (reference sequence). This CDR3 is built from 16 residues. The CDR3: CASSLFGTGAPYEQYF. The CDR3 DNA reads TGTGCCAGCAGTTTATTCGGGACAGGGGCCCCCTACGAGCAGTACTTC.

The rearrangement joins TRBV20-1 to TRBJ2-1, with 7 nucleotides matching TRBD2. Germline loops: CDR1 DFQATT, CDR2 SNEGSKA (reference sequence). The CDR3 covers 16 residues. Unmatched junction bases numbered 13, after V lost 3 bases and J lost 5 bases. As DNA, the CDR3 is TGCAGTGCTAGGCCCATCCCTAGCGGAGGAGACAATGAGCAGTTCTTC. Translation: CSARPIPSGGDNEQFF.

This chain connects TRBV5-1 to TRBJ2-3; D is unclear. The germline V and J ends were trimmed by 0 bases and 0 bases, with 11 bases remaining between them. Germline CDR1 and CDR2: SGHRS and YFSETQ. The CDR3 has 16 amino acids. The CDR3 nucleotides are TGCGCCAGCAGCTTGGGAGTTCCCCTCAGCACAGATACGCAGTATTTT. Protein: CASSLGVPLSTDTQYF. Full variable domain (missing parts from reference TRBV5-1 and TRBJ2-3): KAGVTQTPRYLIKTRGQQVTLSCSPISGHRSVSWYQQTPGQGLQFLFEYFSETQRNKGNFPGRFSGRQFSNSRSEMNVSTLELGDSALYLCASSLGVPLSTDTQYFGPGTRLTVL.

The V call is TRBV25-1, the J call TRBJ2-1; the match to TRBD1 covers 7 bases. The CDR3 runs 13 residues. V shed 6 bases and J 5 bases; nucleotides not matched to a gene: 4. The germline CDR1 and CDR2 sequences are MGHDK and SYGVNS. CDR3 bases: TGTGCCAGCAGACAGGGGTTCGACAATGAGCAGTTCTTC. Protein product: CASRQGFDNEQFF.

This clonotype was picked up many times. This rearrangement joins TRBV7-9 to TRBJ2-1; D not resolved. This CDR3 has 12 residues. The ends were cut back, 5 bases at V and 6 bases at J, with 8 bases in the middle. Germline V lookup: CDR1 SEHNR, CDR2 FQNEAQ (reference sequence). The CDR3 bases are TGTGCCAGCAGCCCGACCCTCAATGAGCAGTTCTTC. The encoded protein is CASSPTLNEQFF.

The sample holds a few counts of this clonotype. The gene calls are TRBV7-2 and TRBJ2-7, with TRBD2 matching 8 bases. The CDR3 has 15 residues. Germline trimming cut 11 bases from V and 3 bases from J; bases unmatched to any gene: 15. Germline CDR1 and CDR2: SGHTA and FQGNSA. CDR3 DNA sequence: TGTGCCTCCAGCGGGAGTACCCGAGGCATCTACGAGCAGTACTTC. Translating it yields CASSGSTRGIYEQYF.

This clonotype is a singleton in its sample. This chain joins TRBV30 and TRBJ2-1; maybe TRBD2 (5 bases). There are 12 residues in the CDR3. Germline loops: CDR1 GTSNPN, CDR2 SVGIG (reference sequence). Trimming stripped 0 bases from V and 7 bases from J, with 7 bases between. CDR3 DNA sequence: TGTGCCTGGAGTGTACTAGGGAATGAGCAGTTCTTC. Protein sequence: CAWSVLGNEQFF.

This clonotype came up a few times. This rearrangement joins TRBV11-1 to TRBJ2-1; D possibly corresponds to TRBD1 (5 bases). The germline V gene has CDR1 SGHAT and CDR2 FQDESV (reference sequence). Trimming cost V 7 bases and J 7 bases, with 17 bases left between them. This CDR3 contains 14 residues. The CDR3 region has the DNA TGTGCCAGCACGCTTTTAAGGGGCGGAAATGAGCAGTTCTTC. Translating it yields CASTLLRGGNEQFF.

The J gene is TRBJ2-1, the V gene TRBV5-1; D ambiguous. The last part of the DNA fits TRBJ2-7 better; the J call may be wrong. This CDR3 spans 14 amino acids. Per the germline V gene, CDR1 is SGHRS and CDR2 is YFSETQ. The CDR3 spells CASSFEGHYNEQYF. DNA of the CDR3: TGCGCCAGCAGCTTTGAAGGGCACTACAATGAGCAGTACTTC.

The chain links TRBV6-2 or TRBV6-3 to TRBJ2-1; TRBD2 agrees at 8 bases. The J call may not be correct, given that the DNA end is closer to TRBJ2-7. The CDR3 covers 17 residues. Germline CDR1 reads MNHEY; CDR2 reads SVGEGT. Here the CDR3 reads CASKTGRGATSYNEQYF. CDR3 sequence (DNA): TGTGCCAGCAAAACAGGGCGGGGGGCTACCTCCTACAATGAGCAGTACTTC.

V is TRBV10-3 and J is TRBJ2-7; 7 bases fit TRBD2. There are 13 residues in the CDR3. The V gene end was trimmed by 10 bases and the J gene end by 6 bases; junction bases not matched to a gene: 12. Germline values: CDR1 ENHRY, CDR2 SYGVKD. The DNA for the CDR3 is TGTGCCACATCGACTAGCCAAGGCTGCGAGCAGTACTTC. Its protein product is CATSTSQGCEQYF.

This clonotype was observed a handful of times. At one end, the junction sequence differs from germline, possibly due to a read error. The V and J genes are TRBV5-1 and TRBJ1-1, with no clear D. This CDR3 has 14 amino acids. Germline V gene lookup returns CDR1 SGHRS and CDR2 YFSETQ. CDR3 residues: CASSFRGLNTEAFF. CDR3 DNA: TGTGCCAGCAGTTTCCGCGGGTTGAACACTGAAGCTTTCTTT.

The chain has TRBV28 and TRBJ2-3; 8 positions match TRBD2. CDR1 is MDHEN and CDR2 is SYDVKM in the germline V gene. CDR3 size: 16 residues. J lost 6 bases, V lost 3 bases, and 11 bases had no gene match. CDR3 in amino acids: CASSLEGGRMADTQYF. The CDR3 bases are TGTGCCAGCAGTTTGGAAGGCGGGAGGATGGCGGATACGCAGTATTTT.

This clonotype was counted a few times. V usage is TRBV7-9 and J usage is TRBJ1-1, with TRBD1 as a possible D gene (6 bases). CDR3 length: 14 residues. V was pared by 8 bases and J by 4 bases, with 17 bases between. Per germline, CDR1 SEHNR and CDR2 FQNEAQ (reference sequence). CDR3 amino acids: CASENPGGGTEAFF. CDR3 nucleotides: TGTGCCAGCGAGAACCCGGGAGGGGGCACTGAAGCTTTCTTT.

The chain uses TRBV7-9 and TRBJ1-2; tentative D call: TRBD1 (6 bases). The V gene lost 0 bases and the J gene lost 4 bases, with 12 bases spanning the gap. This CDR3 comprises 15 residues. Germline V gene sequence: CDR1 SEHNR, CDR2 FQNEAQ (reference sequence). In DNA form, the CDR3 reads TGTGCCAGCAGCTTAGCGGGGGCGGTTGGCTATGGCTACACCTTC. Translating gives CASSLAGAVGYGYTF.

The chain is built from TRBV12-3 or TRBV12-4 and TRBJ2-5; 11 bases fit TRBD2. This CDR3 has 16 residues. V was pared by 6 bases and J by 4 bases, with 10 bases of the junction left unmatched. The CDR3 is CASRPAGTSGRETQYF. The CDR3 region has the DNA TGTGCCAGCAGGCCTGCCGGGACTAGCGGCAGAGAGACCCAGTACTTC.

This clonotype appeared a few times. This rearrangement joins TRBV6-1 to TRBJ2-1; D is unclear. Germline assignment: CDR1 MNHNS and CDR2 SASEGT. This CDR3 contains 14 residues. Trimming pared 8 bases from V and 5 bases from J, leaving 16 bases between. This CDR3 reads CASVGLPLNNEQFF. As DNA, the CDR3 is TGTGCCAGCGTCGGGTTGCCCTTAAACAATGAGCAGTTCTTC.

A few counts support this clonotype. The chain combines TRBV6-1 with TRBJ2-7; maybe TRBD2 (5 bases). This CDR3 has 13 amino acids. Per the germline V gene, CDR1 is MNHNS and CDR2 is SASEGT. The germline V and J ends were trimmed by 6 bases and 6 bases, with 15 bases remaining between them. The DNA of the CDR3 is TGTGCCAGCAGCTTCGACGAGGGCCCCGAGCAGTACTTC. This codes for CASSFDEGPEQYF.

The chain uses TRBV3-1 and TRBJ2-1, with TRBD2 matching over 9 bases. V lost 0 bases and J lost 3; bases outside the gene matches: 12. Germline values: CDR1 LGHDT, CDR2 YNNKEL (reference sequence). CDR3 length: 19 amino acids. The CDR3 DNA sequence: TGTGCCAGCAGCCAAGACTGGGGTTTTCGGCGGGGGGGCTACAATGAGCAGTTCTTC. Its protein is CASSQDWGFRRGGYNEQFF.

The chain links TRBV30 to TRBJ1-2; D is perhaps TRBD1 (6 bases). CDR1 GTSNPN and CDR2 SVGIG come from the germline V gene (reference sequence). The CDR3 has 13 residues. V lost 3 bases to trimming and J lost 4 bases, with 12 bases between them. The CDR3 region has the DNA TGTGCCTGGAGATATACAGGGATCTATGGCTACACCTTC. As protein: CAWRYTGIYGYTF.

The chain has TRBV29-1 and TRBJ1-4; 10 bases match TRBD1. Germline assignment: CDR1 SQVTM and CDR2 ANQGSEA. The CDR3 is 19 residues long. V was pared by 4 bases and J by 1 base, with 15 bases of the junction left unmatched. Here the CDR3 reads CSVGAQGTGVVGTNEKLFF. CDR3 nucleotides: TGCAGCGTTGGGGCACAGGGGACAGGGGTTGTCGGAACTAATGAAAAACTGTTTTTT.

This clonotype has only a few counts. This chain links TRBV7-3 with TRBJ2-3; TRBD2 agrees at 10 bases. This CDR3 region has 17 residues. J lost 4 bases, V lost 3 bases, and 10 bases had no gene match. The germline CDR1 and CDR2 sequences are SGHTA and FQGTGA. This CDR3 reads CASSLGSSGGFADTQYF. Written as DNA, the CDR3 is TGTGCCAGCAGCTTGGGCAGTAGCGGGGGGTTCGCAGATACGCAGTATTTT.

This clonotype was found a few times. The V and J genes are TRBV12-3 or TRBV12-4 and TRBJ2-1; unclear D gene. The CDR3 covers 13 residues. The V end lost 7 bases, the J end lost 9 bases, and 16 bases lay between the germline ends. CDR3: CASTPTGEGEQFF. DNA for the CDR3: TGTGCCAGCACCCCAACCGGAGAAGGTGAGCAGTTCTTC.

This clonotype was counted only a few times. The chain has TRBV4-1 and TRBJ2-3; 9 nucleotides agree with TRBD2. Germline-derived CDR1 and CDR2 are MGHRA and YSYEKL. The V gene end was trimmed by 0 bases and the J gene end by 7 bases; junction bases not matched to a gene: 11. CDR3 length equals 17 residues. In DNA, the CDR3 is TGCGCCAGCAGCCAAGATGTCGGCGGGAGGGCCGGGAATACGCAGTATTTT. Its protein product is CASSQDVGGRAGNTQYF.

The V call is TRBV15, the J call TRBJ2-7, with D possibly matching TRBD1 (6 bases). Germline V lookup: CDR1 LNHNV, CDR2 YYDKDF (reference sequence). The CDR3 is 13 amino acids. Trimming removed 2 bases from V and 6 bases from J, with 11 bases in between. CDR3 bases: TGTGCCACCAGCAGACCTTCAGGGGTCGAGCAGTACTTC. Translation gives CATSRPSGVEQYF.

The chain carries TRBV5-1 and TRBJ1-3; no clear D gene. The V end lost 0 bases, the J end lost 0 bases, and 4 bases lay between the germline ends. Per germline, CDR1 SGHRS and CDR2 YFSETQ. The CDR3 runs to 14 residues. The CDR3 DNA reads TGCGCCAGCAGCTTGGACCTCTCTGGAAACACCATATATTTT. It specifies CASSLDLSGNTIYF.